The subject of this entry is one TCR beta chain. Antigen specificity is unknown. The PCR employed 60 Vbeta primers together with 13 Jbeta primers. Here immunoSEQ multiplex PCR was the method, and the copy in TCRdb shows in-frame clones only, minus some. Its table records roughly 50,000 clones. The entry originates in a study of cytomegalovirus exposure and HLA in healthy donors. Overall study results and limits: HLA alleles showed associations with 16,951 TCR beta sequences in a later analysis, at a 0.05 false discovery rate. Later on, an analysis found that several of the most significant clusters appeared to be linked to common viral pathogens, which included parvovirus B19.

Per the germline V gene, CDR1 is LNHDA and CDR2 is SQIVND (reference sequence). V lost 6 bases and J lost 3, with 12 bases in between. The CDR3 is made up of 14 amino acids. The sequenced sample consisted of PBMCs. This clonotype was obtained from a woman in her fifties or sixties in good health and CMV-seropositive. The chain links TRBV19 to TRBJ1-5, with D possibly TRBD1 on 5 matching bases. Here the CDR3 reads CASSYDSPNQPQHF. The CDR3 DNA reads TGTGCCAGTAGCTACGACAGTCCCAATCAGCCCCAGCATTTT.